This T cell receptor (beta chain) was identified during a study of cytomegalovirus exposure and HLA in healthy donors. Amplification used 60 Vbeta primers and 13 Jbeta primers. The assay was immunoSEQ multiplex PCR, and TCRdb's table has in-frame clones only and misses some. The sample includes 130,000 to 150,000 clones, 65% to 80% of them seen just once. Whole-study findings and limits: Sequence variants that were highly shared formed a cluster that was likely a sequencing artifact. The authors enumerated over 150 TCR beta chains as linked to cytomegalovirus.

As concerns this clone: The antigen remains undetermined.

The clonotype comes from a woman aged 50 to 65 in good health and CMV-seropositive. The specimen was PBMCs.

The CDR3 coding sequence is TGTGCCAGCAGCCCCCGGGACAGGGCGGAGCAGTACTTC. It specifies CASSPRDRAEQYF. The chain links TRBV7-9 to TRBJ2-7, with 9 nucleotides matching TRBD1. V shed 5 bases, J shed 7 bases, and the junction held 6 bases outside the gene matches. This CDR3 comprises 13 residues. In germline, CDR1 is SEHNR, CDR2 FQNEAQ (reference sequence). Looking up the rest from reference TRBV7-9 and TRBJ2-7 gives the full variable domain: DTGVSQNPRHKITKRGQNVTFRCDPISEHNRLYWYRQTLGQGPEFLTYFQNEAQLEKSRLLSDRFSAERPKGSFSTLEIQRTEQGDSAMYLCASSPRDRAEQYFGPGTRLTVT.